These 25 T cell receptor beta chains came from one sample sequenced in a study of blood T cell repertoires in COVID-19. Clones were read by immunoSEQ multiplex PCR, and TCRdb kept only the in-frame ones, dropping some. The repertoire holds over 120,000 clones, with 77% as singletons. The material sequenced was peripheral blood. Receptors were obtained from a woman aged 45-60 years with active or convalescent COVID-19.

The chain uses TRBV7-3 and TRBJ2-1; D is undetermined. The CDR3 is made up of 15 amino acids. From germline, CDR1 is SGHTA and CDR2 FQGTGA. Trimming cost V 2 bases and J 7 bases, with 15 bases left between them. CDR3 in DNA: TGTGCCAGCAGCTTAGGCGATGCTAGTTATAATGAGCAGTTCTTC. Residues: CASSLGDASYNEQFF.

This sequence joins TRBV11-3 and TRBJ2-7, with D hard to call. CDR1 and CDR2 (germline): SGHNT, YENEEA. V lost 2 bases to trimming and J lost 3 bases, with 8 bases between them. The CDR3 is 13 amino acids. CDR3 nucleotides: TGTGCCAGCAGCTTAACAGTCAACTACGAGCAGTACTTC. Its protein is CASSLTVNYEQYF.

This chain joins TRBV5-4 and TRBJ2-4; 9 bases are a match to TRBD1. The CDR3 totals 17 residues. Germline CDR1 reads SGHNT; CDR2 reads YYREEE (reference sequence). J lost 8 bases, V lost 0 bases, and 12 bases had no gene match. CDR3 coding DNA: TGTGCCAGCAGCTTGGGAGGGACAGGGAATGTCTTAGACATTCAGTACTTC. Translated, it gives CASSLGGTGNVLDIQYF. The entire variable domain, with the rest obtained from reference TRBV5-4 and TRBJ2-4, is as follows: ETGVTQSPTHLIKTRGQQVTLRCSSQSGHNTVSWYQQALGQGPQFIFQYYREEENGRGNFPPRFSGLQFPNYSSELNVNALELDDSALYLCASSLGGTGNVLDIQYFGAGTRLSVL.

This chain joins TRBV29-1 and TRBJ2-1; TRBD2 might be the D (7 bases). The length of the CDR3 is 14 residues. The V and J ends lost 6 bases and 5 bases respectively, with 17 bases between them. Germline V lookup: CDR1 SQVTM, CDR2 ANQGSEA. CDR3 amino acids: CSVERGRADNEQFF. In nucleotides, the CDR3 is TGCAGCGTCGAAAGGGGGAGGGCCGACAATGAGCAGTTCTTC.

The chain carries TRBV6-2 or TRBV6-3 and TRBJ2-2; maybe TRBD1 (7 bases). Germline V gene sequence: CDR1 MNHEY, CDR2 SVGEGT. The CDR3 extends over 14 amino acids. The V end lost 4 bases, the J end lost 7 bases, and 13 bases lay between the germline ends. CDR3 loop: CASSLTGRGGELFF. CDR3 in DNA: TGTGCCAGCAGTTTGACAGGGCGGGGCGGGGAGCTGTTTTTT.

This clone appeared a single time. CDR3 nucleotides: TGTGCCAGCAGCGCGACTGACGCTAATGAAAAACTGTTTTTT. Its translation is CASSATDANEKLFF. This chain links TRBV9 with TRBJ1-4; D gene unclear. V was shortened by 3 bases and J by 3 bases, with 9 bases between the two germline ends. Germline V gene sequence: CDR1 SGDLS, CDR2 YYNGEE. There are 14 residues in the CDR3.

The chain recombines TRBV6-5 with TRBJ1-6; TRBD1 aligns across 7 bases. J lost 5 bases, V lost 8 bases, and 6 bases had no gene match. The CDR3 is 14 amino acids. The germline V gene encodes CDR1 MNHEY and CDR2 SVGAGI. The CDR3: CASGQTGNNSPLHF. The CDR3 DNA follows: TGTGCCAGCGGACAGACAGGGAATAATTCACCCCTCCACTTT.

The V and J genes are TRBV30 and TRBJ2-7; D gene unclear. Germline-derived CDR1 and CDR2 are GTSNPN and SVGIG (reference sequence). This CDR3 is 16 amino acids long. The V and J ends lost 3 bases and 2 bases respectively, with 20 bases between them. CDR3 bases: TGTGCCTGGAGCGTGAGTGTGGGCCACTTTACCTACGAGCAGTACTTC. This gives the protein CAWSVSVGHFTYEQYF.

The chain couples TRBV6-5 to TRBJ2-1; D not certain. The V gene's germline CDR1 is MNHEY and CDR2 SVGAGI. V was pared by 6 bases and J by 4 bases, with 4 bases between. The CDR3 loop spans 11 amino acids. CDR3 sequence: CASRLYNEQFF. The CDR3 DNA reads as TGTGCCAGCAGGTTATACAATGAGCAGTTCTTC.

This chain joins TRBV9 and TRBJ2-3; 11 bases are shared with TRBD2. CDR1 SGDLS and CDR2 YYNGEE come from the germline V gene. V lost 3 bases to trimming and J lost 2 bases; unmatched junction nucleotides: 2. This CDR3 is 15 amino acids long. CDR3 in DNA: TGTGCCAGCAGCGGGACTAGCGGGTTCACAGATACGCAGTATTTT. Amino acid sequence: CASSGTSGFTDTQYF.

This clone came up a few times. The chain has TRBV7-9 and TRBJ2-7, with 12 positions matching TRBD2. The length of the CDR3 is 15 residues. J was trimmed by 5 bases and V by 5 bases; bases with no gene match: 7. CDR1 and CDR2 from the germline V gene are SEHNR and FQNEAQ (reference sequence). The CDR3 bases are TGTGCCAGCAGCCCCCTAGCGGGAGGGCCAAACGAGCAGTACTTC. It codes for CASSPLAGGPNEQYF.

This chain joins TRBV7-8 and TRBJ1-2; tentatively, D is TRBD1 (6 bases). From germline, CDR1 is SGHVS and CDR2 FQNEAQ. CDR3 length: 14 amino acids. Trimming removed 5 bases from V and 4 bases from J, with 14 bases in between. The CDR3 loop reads CASSPYRAGYGYTF. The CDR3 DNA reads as TGTGCCAGCAGCCCCTACAGGGCAGGCTATGGCTACACCTTC.

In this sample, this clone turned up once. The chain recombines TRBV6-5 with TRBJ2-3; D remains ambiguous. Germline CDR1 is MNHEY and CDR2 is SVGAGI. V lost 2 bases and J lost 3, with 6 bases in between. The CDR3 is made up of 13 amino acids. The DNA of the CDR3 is TGTGCCAGCAGTTACATCCCTACAGATACGCAGTATTTT. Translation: CASSYIPTDTQYF.

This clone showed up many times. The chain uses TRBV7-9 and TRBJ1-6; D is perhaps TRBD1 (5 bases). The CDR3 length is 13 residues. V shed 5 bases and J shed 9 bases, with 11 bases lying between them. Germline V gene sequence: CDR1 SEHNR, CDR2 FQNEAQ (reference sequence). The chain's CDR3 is CASSLWQGSPLHF. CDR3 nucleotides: TGTGCCAGCAGCCTATGGCAGGGTTCACCCCTCCACTTT.

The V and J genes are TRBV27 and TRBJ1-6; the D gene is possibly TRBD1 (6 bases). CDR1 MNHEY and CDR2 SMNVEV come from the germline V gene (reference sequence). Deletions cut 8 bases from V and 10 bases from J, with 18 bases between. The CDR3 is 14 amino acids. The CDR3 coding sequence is TGTGCCAGCGGTCAATACAGGGAGGGATCACCCCTCCACTTT. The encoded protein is CASGQYREGSPLHF.

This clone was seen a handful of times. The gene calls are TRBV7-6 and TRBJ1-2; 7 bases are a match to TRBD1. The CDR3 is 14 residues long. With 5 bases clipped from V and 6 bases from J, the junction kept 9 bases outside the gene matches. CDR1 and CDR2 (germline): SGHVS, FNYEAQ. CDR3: CASSPDRVRDGYTF. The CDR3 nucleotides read TGTGCCAGCAGCCCCGACAGGGTCAGGGATGGCTACACCTTC.

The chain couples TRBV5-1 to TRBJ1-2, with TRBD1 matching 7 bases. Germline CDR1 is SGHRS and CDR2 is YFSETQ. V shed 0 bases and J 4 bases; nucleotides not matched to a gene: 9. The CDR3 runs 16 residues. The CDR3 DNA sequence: TGCGCCAGCAGCTTGGGGGACAGCGCTGAGACCTATGGCTACACCTTC. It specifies CASSLGDSAETYGYTF.

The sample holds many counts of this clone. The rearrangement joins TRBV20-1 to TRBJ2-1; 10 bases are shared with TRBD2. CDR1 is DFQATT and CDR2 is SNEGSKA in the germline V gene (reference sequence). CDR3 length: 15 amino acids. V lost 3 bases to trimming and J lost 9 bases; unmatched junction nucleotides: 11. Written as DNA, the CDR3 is TGCAGTGCTAGTTCTAGCGGGAGTGTGGGCACTGAGCAGTTCTTC. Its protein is CSASSSGSVGTEQFF.

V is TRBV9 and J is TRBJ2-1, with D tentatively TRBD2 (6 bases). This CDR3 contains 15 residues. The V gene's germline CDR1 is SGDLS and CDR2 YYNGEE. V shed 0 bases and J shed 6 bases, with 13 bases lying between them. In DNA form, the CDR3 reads TGTGCCAGCAGCGTAGCTCATCGGGAGACCAATGAGCAGTTCTTC. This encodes CASSVAHRETNEQFF. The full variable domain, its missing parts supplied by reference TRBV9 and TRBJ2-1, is DSGVTQTPKHLITATGQRVTLRCSPRSGDLSVYWYQQSLDQGLQFLIQYYNGEERAKGNILERFSAQQFPDLHSELNLSSLELGDSALYFCASSVAHRETNEQFFGPGTRLTVL.

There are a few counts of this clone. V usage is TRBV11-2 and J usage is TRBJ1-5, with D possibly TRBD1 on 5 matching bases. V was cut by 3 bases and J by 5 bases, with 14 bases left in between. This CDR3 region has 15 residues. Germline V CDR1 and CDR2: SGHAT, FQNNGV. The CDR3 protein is CASSLDGQGHQPQHF. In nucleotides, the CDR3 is TGTGCCAGCAGCTTGGACGGGCAGGGCCATCAGCCCCAGCATTTT. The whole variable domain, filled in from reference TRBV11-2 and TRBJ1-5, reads EAGVAQSPRYKIIEKRQSVAFWCNPISGHATLYWYQQILGQGPKLLIQFQNNGVVDDSQLPKDRFSAERLKGVDSTLKIQPAKLEDSAVYLCASSLDGQGHQPQHFGDGTRLSIL.

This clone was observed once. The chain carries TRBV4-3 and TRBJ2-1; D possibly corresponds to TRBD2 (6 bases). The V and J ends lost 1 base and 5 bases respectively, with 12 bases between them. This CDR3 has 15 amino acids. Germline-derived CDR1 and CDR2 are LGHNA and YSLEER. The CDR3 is CASSQGTGVNNEQFF. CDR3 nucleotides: TGCGCCAGCAGCCAAGGGACGGGAGTGAACAATGAGCAGTTCTTC.

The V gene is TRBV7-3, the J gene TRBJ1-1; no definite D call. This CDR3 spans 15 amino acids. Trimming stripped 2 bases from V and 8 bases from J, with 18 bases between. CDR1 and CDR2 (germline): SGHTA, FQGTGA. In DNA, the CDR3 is TGTGCCAGCAGCTTATTTAATAGTGGGCCCCAAGAAGCTTTCTTT. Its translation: CASSLFNSGPQEAFF.

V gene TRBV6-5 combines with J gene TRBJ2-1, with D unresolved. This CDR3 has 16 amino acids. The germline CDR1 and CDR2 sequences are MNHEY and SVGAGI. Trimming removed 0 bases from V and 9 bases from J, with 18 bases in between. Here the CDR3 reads CASSYSITTPTFEQFF. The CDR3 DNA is TGTGCCAGCAGTTACTCGATAACTACCCCAACCTTTGAGCAGTTCTTC.

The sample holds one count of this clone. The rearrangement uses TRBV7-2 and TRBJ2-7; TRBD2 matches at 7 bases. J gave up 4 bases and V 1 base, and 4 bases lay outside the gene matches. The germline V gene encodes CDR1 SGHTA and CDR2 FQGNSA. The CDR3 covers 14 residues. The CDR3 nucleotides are TGTGCCAGCAGCTTAGAAGCGGGGCGATACGAGCAGTACTTC. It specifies CASSLEAGRYEQYF.

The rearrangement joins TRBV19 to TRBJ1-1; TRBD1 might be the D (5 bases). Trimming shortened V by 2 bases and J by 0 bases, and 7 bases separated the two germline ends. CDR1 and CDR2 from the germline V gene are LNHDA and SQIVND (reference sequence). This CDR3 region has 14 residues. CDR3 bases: TGTGCCAGTAGTATAACAGGCATGAACACTGAAGCTTTCTTT. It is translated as CASSITGMNTEAFF.